The next 17 T cell receptor beta chains were all read from a single sample in a study of Ad26.COV2.S vaccination and SARS-CoV-2 variants. Produced via immunoSEQ multiplex PCR; TCRdb's table is partial and in-frame only. The sample includes around 370,000 clones, approximately 90% of them seen just once. The sample consisted of peripheral blood, taken after recovery from COVID-19. These receptors were collected from a human donor who had recovered from COVID-19.

This clone was observed once. This rearrangement joins TRBV27 to TRBJ2-6; D perhaps matches TRBD2 (5 bases). Germline V gene sequence: CDR1 MNHEY, CDR2 SMNVEV (reference sequence). There are 15 residues in the CDR3. Trimming removed 7 bases from V and 2 bases from J, with 12 bases in between. CDR3 region: CASTRGSAGANVLTF. In DNA form, the CDR3 reads TGTGCCAGCACCCGAGGGTCCGCTGGGGCCAACGTCCTGACTTTC.

V gene TRBV5-1 combines with J gene TRBJ2-7; D is uncertain. Germline V gives CDR1 SGHRS, CDR2 YFSETQ. This CDR3 has 16 residues. The V end was cut by 0 bases, the J end by 2 bases, with 15 bases between. The CDR3 here is CASSLGAAGLTYEQYF. CDR3 bases: TGCGCCAGCAGCTTGGGGGCGGCAGGCCTGACCTACGAGCAGTACTTC.

V usage is TRBV18 and J usage is TRBJ1-4, with a weak D call TRBD1 (6 bases). The CDR3 is 15 amino acids. The V gene lost 3 bases and the J gene lost 5 bases, with 13 bases spanning the gap. Germline V gene data show CDR1 as KGHSH and CDR2 as LQKENI. The CDR3 reads CASSPANRVNEKLFF. CDR3 nucleotides: TGTGCCAGCTCACCGGCGAACAGGGTGAATGAAAAACTGTTTTTT.

V usage is TRBV25-1 and J usage is TRBJ1-1, with 8 bases fitting TRBD1. Germline trimming cut 4 bases from V and 4 bases from J; bases unmatched to any gene: 5. The length of the CDR3 is 14 residues. Germline V gene data show CDR1 as MGHDK and CDR2 as SYGVNS. CDR3 residues: CASSVLDRATEAFF. The CDR3 DNA follows: TGTGCCAGCAGTGTACTGGACAGGGCCACTGAAGCTTTCTTT.

The chain combines TRBV10-2 with TRBJ2-5, with D perhaps matching TRBD1 (6 bases). Germline loops: CDR1 WSHSY, CDR2 SAAADI. V was pared by 2 bases and J by 3 bases, with 13 bases between. The CDR3 spans 15 residues. CDR3 loop: CASSEPSQGKETQYF. For the CDR3, the DNA is TGCGCCAGCAGTGAGCCGTCTCAGGGGAAAGAGACCCAGTACTTC.

The CDR3 coding sequence is TGCGCCAGCAGCCAAGTCCGGGACAGGGTTTCTTCACCCCTCCACTTT. Its translation: CASSQVRDRVSSPLHF. The rearrangement uses TRBV4-3 and TRBJ1-6; 9 positions match TRBD1. The CDR3 contains 16 residues. The trim removed 1 base at V and 9 bases at J, leaving 7 bases unmatched. Germline CDR1 reads LGHNA; CDR2 reads YSLEER.

V gene TRBV3-1 (or the pseudogene TRBV3-2) combines with J gene TRBJ1-1; D remains ambiguous. The V gene's germline CDR1 is LGHDT and CDR2 YNNKEL (reference sequence). Trimming took off 0 bases at V and 5 bases at J, with 16 bases between the two ends. The CDR3 runs 16 residues. DNA of the CDR3: TGTGCCAGCAGCCAAGATGGTACCATCTTTGGGACTGAAGCTTTCTTT. It encodes CASSQDGTIFGTEAFF.

The chain is built from TRBV10-2 and TRBJ2-6; D is unclear. The germline V gene encodes CDR1 WSHSY and CDR2 SAAADI. V lost 9 bases to trimming and J lost 2 bases, with 20 bases between them. The CDR3 has 17 amino acids. The CDR3 DNA sequence: TGCGCCAGTGGTGCCCGCTTAAATGGGCCTGGGGCCAACGTCCTGACTTTC. This sequence encodes CASGARLNGPGANVLTF.

V usage is TRBV6-5 and J usage is TRBJ1-2; 9 bases are shared with TRBD1. CDR1 and CDR2 from the germline V gene are MNHEY and SVGAGI. The CDR3 runs to 14 residues. J was trimmed by 5 bases and V by 6 bases; bases with no gene match: 7. The CDR3 protein is CASSPGTGWYGYTF. CDR3 sequence (DNA): TGTGCCAGCAGCCCCGGGACAGGGTGGTATGGCTACACCTTC.

The rearrangement joins TRBV2 to TRBJ1-2; 9 bases align to TRBD1. The CDR3 contains 15 residues. Germline CDR1 and CDR2: SNHLY and FYNNEI. V lost 5 bases and J lost 7; bases outside the gene matches: 11. The CDR3 sequence: CASSQSSTGGGGYTF. The CDR3 DNA reads TGTGCCAGCAGTCAAAGCTCGACAGGGGGAGGTGGCTACACCTTC.

J is TRBJ1-2 and V is TRBV29-1, with D possibly matching TRBD1 (5 bases). V lost 1 base and J 6 bases, leaving 15 bases between the germline ends. The V gene's germline CDR1 is SQVTM and CDR2 ANQGSEA. The CDR3 has 14 residues. DNA of the CDR3: TGCAGCGTTGAAGTTGGTCAGGGTGGCGATGGCTACACCTTC. Its translation: CSVEVGQGGDGYTF.

The V and J genes are TRBV11-2 and TRBJ1-1; 9 nucleotides align to TRBD1. The CDR3 contains 13 residues. Germline values: CDR1 SGHAT, CDR2 FQNNGV. J gave up 7 bases and V 5 bases, and 5 bases lay outside the gene matches. In DNA form, the CDR3 reads TGTGCCAGCAGCCCACAGGGGGCTGGTGAAGCTTTCTTT. Its translation is CASSPQGAGEAFF.

Written as DNA, the CDR3 is TGTGCCAGCAGTTTATCGGGCCTCGTCGTTGGACTAGGGAACACCGGGGAGCTGTTTTTT. It translates to CASSLSGLVVGLGNTGELFF. V and J are TRBV27 and TRBJ2-2, with 7 bases fitting TRBD2. This CDR3 spans 20 amino acids. With V trimmed by 0 bases and J by 1 base, 14 bases remained unmatched. Germline assignment: CDR1 MNHEY and CDR2 SMNVEV (reference sequence).

The chain combines TRBV7-9 with TRBJ1-1; D not resolved. CDR1 is SEHNR, CDR2 FQNEAQ, per germline (reference sequence). V lost 3 bases and J lost 0, with 20 bases in between. This CDR3 has 18 residues. CDR3 sequence (DNA): TGTGCCAGCAGCTTTGACCAAAGACAAGCCGATTTGAACACTGAAGCTTTCTTT. It encodes CASSFDQRQADLNTEAFF.

V usage is TRBV27 and J usage is TRBJ1-1; no clear D. CDR1 is MNHEY and CDR2 is SMNVEV in the germline V gene (reference sequence). V shed 6 bases and J shed 1 base, with 9 bases lying between them. CDR3 length: 13 amino acids. The CDR3 DNA follows: TGTGCCAGCAGGCGCGTAAGGAACACTGAAGCTTTCTTT. This translates into CASRRVRNTEAFF.

The genes are TRBV6-5 and TRBJ2-7; weak D call: TRBD2 (5 bases). Looked up from germline, CDR1 is MNHEY and CDR2 is SVGAGI. The V gene lost 7 bases and the J gene lost 2 bases, with 18 bases spanning the gap. This CDR3 comprises 15 residues. CDR3 nucleotide sequence: TGTGCCAGCAAGGTAGTCTCTAGCAACCCCTACGAGCAGTACTTC. This sequence encodes CASKVVSSNPYEQYF.

The CDR3 nucleotides read TGTGCCAGTAGTATGGTGGGGAGCAACTATGGCTACACCTTC. Translated: CASSMVGSNYGYTF. V usage is TRBV19 and J usage is TRBJ1-2, with unresolved D. Trimming left V 3 bases short and J 2 bases short, with 10 bases between. This CDR3 region has 14 residues. Germline CDR1 and CDR2: LNHDA and SQIVND (reference sequence). The full variable domain, in which reference TRBV19 and TRBJ1-2 provide the parts outside the CDR3, is DGGITQSPKYLFRKEGQNVTLSCEQNLNHDAMYWYRQDPGQGLRLIYYSQIVNDFQKGDIAEGYSVSREKKESFPLTVTSAQKNPTAFYLCASSMVGSNYGYTFGSGTRLTVV.